The sequence of this T cell receptor beta chain was determined in a study of cytomegalovirus exposure and HLA in healthy donors. General observations from the study: The study put under 200 TCR beta chains on its list as cytomegalovirus-associated. TCR clusters originating in the first cohort tended to co-occur in the approximately 120 validation repertoires, according to a later analysis. The majority of TCR sequences were rare, yet some public TCRs appeared in many donors.

The V gene's germline CDR1 is WSHSY and CDR2 SAAADI. This CDR3 comprises 14 residues. V was clipped by 0 bases and J by 0 bases, with 5 bases between them. A remark on this clone: The target antigen is unknown.

Assay: immunoSEQ multiplex PCR; the TCRdb copy retains only in-frame clones and omits some. The sample has more than 90,000 clones; about 91% are singletons. The sequenced material came from PBMCs. The chain recombines TRBV10-2 with TRBJ2-5, with D unclear. This TCR came from a man aged 18 to 29 in good health and CMV-seronegative. The CDR3 here is CASSESAYQETQYF. The CDR3 region has the DNA TGCGCCAGCAGTGAGTCAGCGTACCAAGAGACCCAGTACTTC.